What follows are 15 T cell receptor beta chains derived from one specimen sequenced in a study of molecular identifiers for immune sequencing clone quantification. A single record per CDR3 protein comes from TCRdb applying MiXCR to the PCR reads. The sample has around 65,000 distinct CDR3 sequences; around a sixth are singletons. The sample comprised naive CD8+ T cells from blood, with Jurkat cell RNA spiked in. Subset here: FACS-sorted CD8+CD4-CCR7+CD45RA+ naive T cells. Receptor source: a human donor in good health. Some libraries in this study had Jurkat cell RNA spiked in.

This clonotype has at least ten counts. The CDR3 loop reads CASSPRGSKDTQYF. The CDR3 coding sequence is TGTGCCAGCAGCCCCCGCGGGAGTAAGGATACGCAGTATTTT. This rearrangement joins TRBV3-1 to TRBJ2-3, with 7 bases aligning to TRBD2. The CDR3 is made up of 14 amino acids. V lost 4 bases to trimming and J lost 6 bases; unmatched junction nucleotides: 7. The V gene's germline CDR1 is LGHDT and CDR2 YNNKEL (reference sequence).

This clonotype showed up just a few times. V usage is TRBV28 and J usage is TRBJ2-7; D is undetermined. Trimming removed 2 bases from V and 6 bases from J, with 11 bases in between. CDR3 length equals 13 residues. The V gene's germline CDR1 is MDHEN and CDR2 SYDVKM. CDR3 sequence reads: CASSLGETAEQYF. Here the CDR3 DNA reads TGTGCCAGCAGTTTAGGGGAAACGGCCGAGCAGTACTTC.

This clonotype was seen ten or more times. This chain links TRBV4-1 with TRBJ2-7, with 13 bases matching TRBD2. CDR3 size: 14 residues. With 6 bases clipped from V and 5 bases from J, the junction kept 4 bases outside the gene matches. The germline gives CDR1 MGHRA, CDR2 YSYEKL. This chain's CDR3 is CASRRTSGSHEQYF. The CDR3 nucleotides are TGCGCCAGCAGACGGACTAGCGGGAGCCACGAGCAGTACTTC.

This clonotype has ten or more counts. The chain links TRBV27 to TRBJ2-7; D uncertain. V lost 3 bases and J lost 4, with 10 bases in between. The CDR3 spans 13 residues. Germline values: CDR1 MNHEY, CDR2 SMNVEV (reference sequence). The CDR3 coding sequence is TGTGCCAGCAGTTTGGGCTCCTTGTACGAGCAGTACTTC. Translated, it gives CASSLGSLYEQYF.

The chain recombines TRBV29-1 with TRBJ2-7, with TRBD2 matching over 8 bases. The germline V gene encodes CDR1 SQVTM and CDR2 ANQGSEA. The CDR3 totals 15 residues. Trimming removed 2 bases from V and 2 bases from J; junction bases left unmatched: 8. CDR3 sequence (DNA): TGCAGCGTTGAAACGAGGGAACTAGCGGCCTACGAGCAGTACTTC. Residues: CSVETRELAAYEQYF.

Of note for this clonotype: At one of its ends the junction is not consistent with the germline gene, which may arise from a read error. The J gene is TRBJ2-7, the V gene TRBV5-1, with D possibly TRBD1 on 5 matching bases. The germline CDR1 and CDR2 sequences are SGHRS and YFSETQ. The CDR3 is 15 amino acids. The DNA of the CDR3 is TGCGCCAGCAGCTTGGCCCAGGGAACATTCTACGGGCAGTACTTC. Its translation: CASSLAQGTFYGQYF.

The sample holds many counts of this clonotype. The J gene is TRBJ2-7, the V gene TRBV4-3; 9 bases match TRBD2. Germline CDR1 and CDR2: LGHNA and YSLEER. This CDR3 is 15 amino acids long. The V and J ends lost 0 bases and 3 bases, in that order; junction bases with no gene match: 3. The CDR3 spells CASSQDSSGDYEQYF. The CDR3 DNA sequence: TGCGCCAGCAGCCAAGATTCTAGCGGGGACTACGAGCAGTACTTC.

About this clonotype: This sequence may be a read error, since a much larger clone differs from it by one base. V is TRBV27 and J is TRBJ2-1, with TRBD2 matching 9 bases. The CDR3 length is 16 residues. Germline-derived CDR1 and CDR2 are MNHEY and SMNVEV (reference sequence). The DNA of the CDR3 is TGTGCCGGCAGTTTATATGCTAGCGGGGTCTACAATGAGCAGTTCTTC. This gives the protein CAGSLYASGVYNEQFF.

The chain employs TRBV28 and TRBJ2-5, with D possibly TRBD1 on 5 matching bases. Trimming took 4 bases from V and 6 from J, leaving 12 bases between them. This CDR3 is built from 13 residues. Germline values: CDR1 MDHEN, CDR2 SYDVKM. The CDR3 sequence: CASSSQARQTQYF. CDR3 DNA: TGTGCCAGCAGTTCACAGGCAAGACAGACCCAGTACTTC. The full variable domain, rest sourced from reference TRBV28 and TRBJ2-5, is DVKVTQSSRYLVKRTGEKVFLECVQDMDHENMFWYRQDPGLGLRLIYFSYDVKMKEKGDIPEGYSVSREKKERFSLILESASTNQTSMYLCASSSQARQTQYFGPGTRLLVL.

As for this clonotype: This sequence may be a read error, since a much larger clone differs from it by one base. This is likely a read error, given that the CDR3 carries no conserved phenylalanine or tryptophan at its end. The gene calls are TRBV27 and TRBJ2-7; D perhaps matches TRBD1 (6 bases). Trimming cost V 4 bases and J 3 bases, with 10 bases left between them. This CDR3 region has 13 residues. In germline, CDR1 is MNHEY, CDR2 SMNVEV (reference sequence). CDR3 residues: CASSSGQLYEQYL. CDR3 DNA: TGTGCCAGCAGTTCCGGACAGCTCTACGAGCAGTACCTC.

This clonotype has at least ten counts. The genes are TRBV28 and TRBJ2-7, with D uncertain. The CDR3 covers 12 residues. The V end lost 1 base, the J end lost 2 bases, and 3 bases lay between the germline ends. CDR1 and CDR2 from the germline V gene are MDHEN and SYDVKM. The CDR3 is CASSLYAYEQYF. The CDR3 region has the DNA TGTGCCAGCAGTTTATACGCCTACGAGCAGTACTTC.

This clonotype came up once. Because the CDR3 is missing its conserved closing phenylalanine or tryptophan, this is likely a read error. The rearrangement uses TRBV7-8 and TRBJ2-3; 9 bases align to TRBD2. Germline assignment: CDR1 SGHVS and CDR2 FQNEAQ. The CDR3 is made up of 20 amino acids. V gave up 4 bases and J gave up 4 bases; unmatched junction bases: 21. The CDR3 DNA sequence: TGTGCCAGCAGCTGGGGAGTGGGGGGCGGGAGGGTAATGGGCGCAGATACGCAGTATTCT. Its protein product is CASSWGVGGGRVMGADTQYS.

This clonotype was recorded many times. This rearrangement joins TRBV9 to TRBJ2-7; D is uncertain. Germline V CDR1 and CDR2: SGDLS, YYNGEE. V lost 5 bases to trimming and J lost 3 bases, with 15 bases between them. The CDR3 is 14 residues long. CDR3 bases: TGTGCCAGCAGTAGTCCCGGCAACTACTACGAGCAGTACTTC. This codes for CASSSPGNYYEQYF. Filled out from reference TRBV9 and TRBJ2-7, the complete variable domain reads DSGVTQTPKHLITATGQRVTLRCSPRSGDLSVYWYQQSLDQGLQFLIQYYNGEERAKGNILERFSAQQFPDLHSELNLSSLELGDSALYFCASSSPGNYYEQYFGPGTRLTVT.

This clonotype was observed many times. The rearrangement uses TRBV7-2 and TRBJ2-1; D ambiguous. Germline values: CDR1 SGHTA, CDR2 FQGNSA. This CDR3 contains 13 residues. The ends were cut back, 4 bases at V and 4 bases at J, with 8 bases in the middle. Here the CDR3 reads CASSSDLYNEQFF. In DNA form, the CDR3 reads TGTGCCAGCAGCTCGGACCTTTACAATGAGCAGTTCTTC.

This clonotype was observed at least ten times. This CDR3 reads CASSLEDSDTDTQYF. CDR3 coding DNA: TGTGCCAGCAGCTTAGAGGATAGCGACACAGATACGCAGTATTTT. The J gene is TRBJ2-3, the V gene TRBV13, with a weak D call TRBD2 (5 bases). With 1 base removed from V and 2 bases from J, the gap between germline ends came to 10 bases. The germline CDR1 and CDR2 sequences are PRHDT and FYEKMQ (reference sequence). This CDR3 is built from 15 residues.